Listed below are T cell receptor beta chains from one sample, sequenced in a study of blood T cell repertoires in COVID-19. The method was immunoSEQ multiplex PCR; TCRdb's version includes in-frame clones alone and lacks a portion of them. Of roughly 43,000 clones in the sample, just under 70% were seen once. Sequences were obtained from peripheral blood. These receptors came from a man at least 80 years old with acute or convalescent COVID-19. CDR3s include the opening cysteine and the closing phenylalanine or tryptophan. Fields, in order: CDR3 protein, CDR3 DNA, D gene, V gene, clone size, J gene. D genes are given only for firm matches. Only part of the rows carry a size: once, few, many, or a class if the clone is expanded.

CDR3aa: CSVDLGLAGETGELFF
CDR3nt: TGCAGCGTTGATCTCGGACTAGCGGGAGAGACCGGGGAGCTGTTTTTT
d_gene: TRBD2
v_gene: TRBV29-1
abundance: few
j_gene: TRBJ2-2

CDR3aa: CASSWDRGRTEAFF
CDR3nt: TGCGCCAGCAGCTGGGACAGGGGGCGCACTGAAGCTTTCTTT
d_gene: TRBD1
v_gene: TRBV5-1
abundance: few
j_gene: TRBJ1-1

CDR3aa: CASSVLGLGTGELFF
CDR3nt: TGTGCCAGCTCGGTGTTGGGACTCGGGACCGGGGAGCTGTTTTTT
d_gene: -
v_gene: TRBV2
abundance: once
j_gene: TRBJ2-2

CDR3aa: CASSEALSGGTDTQYF
CDR3nt: TGTGCCAGCAGTGAAGCGCTCTCAGGGGGCACAGATACGCAGTATTTT
d_gene: -
v_gene: TRBV6-1
abundance: -
j_gene: TRBJ2-3

CDR3aa: CASSLDMTGRMAEAFF
CDR3nt: TGTGCCAGCAGCTTAGACATGACAGGGAGGATGGCTGAAGCTTTCTTT
d_gene: TRBD1
v_gene: TRBV11-2
abundance: -
j_gene: TRBJ1-1

CDR3aa: CASSQAGLAGPEQYF
CDR3nt: TGTGCCAGCAGCCAAGCGGGACTAGCGGGACCCGAGCAGTACTTC
d_gene: TRBD2
v_gene: TRBV14
abundance: -
j_gene: TRBJ2-7

CDR3aa: CASSSRGTGELFF
CDR3nt: TGTGCCAGTAGTAGCAGAGGGACCGGGGAGCTGTTTTTT
d_gene: -
v_gene: TRBV19
abundance: few
j_gene: TRBJ2-2

CDR3aa: CASSLRRSTDTQYF
CDR3nt: TGTGCCAGCAGCTTGCGGCGGAGCACAGATACGCAGTATTTT
d_gene: -
v_gene: TRBV7-2
abundance: -
j_gene: TRBJ2-3

CDR3aa: CASSLSMGFYEQYF
CDR3nt: TGTGCCAGCAGTTTATCGATGGGCTTCTACGAGCAGTACTTC
d_gene: -
v_gene: TRBV27
abundance: -
j_gene: TRBJ2-7

CDR3aa: CASSGTSGRAYNEQFF
CDR3nt: TGCGCCAGCAGTGGGACTAGCGGGAGGGCCTACAATGAGCAGTTCTTC
d_gene: TRBD2
v_gene: TRBV10-2
abundance: few
j_gene: TRBJ2-1

CDR3aa: CASSEGQNTGELFF
CDR3nt: TGTGCCAGCAGTGAGGGGCAAAACACCGGGGAGCTGTTTTTT
d_gene: -
v_gene: TRBV6-1
abundance: -
j_gene: TRBJ2-2

CDR3aa: CASSAREGSTDTQYF
CDR3nt: TGTGCCAGCAGCGCCAGGGAGGGCAGCACAGATACGCAGTATTTT
d_gene: TRBD2
v_gene: TRBV9
abundance: -
j_gene: TRBJ2-3

CDR3aa: CASSPVVEGYGYTF
CDR3nt: TGTGCCAGCAGCCCCGTTGTCGAGGGCTATGGCTACACCTTC
d_gene: -
v_gene: TRBV7-2
abundance: -
j_gene: TRBJ1-2

CDR3aa: CASSLAMGYSNQPQHF
CDR3nt: TGTGCCAGCAGCTTAGCAATGGGCTATAGCAATCAGCCCCAGCATTTT
d_gene: -
v_gene: TRBV7-2
abundance: once
j_gene: TRBJ1-5

CDR3aa: CASSRQSRNNEQFF
CDR3nt: TGTGCCAGTAGTAGACAGTCACGGAACAATGAGCAGTTCTTC
d_gene: -
v_gene: TRBV19
abundance: few
j_gene: TRBJ2-1

CDR3aa: CASSLEGGSHYGYTF
CDR3nt: TGTGCCAGCAGCTTGGAAGGGGGTAGTCACTATGGCTACACCTTC
d_gene: -
v_gene: TRBV5-5
abundance: once
j_gene: TRBJ1-2

CDR3aa: CATRMDGNQPQHF
CDR3nt: TGCGCCACGCGGATGGATGGCAATCAGCCCCAGCATTTT
d_gene: -
v_gene: TRBV10-2
abundance: -
j_gene: TRBJ1-5

CDR3aa: CASSPGIRTEAFF
CDR3nt: TGTGCCAGCAGCCCAGGGATTAGGACTGAAGCTTTCTTT
d_gene: -
v_gene: TRBV27
abundance: -
j_gene: TRBJ1-1

CDR3aa: CATNTGGSGANVLTF
CDR3nt: TGTGCCACCAACACAGGGGGCTCTGGGGCCAACGTCCTGACTTTC
d_gene: TRBD1
v_gene: TRBV15
abundance: -
j_gene: TRBJ2-6

CDR3aa: CASSLTSGGNTGELFF
CDR3nt: TGTGCCAGCAGCCTTACTAGCGGGGGAAACACCGGGGAGCTGTTTTTT
d_gene: TRBD2
v_gene: TRBV11-3
abundance: -
j_gene: TRBJ2-2

CDR3aa: CATSDPTGSDTQYF
CDR3nt: TGTGCCACCAGTGATCCTACAGGGTCAGATACGCAGTATTTT
d_gene: -
v_gene: TRBV24-1
abundance: -
j_gene: TRBJ2-3

CDR3aa: CASSPMVRGTEAFF
CDR3nt: TGTGCCAGTAGCCCGATGGTACGAGGAACTGAAGCTTTCTTT
d_gene: -
v_gene: TRBV19
abundance: -
j_gene: TRBJ1-1

CDR3aa: CASSLVTNTGELFF
CDR3nt: TGTGCCAGCAGCTTAGTCACGAACACCGGGGAGCTGTTTTTT
d_gene: -
v_gene: TRBV7-6
abundance: -
j_gene: TRBJ2-2

CDR3aa: CASSPGQGSTGELFF
CDR3nt: TGTGCCAGCAGTCCCGGACAGGGGAGCACCGGGGAGCTGTTTTTT
d_gene: TRBD1
v_gene: TRBV2
abundance: -
j_gene: TRBJ2-2

CDR3aa: CASSLPGENTEAFF
CDR3nt: TGTGCCAGCAGCTTACCAGGGGAGAACACTGAAGCTTTCTTT
d_gene: -
v_gene: TRBV7-2
abundance: once
j_gene: TRBJ1-1

CDR3aa: CASSVGSSNTIYF
CDR3nt: TGTGCCAGCAGCGTAGGCAGTTCGAACACCATATATTTT
d_gene: -
v_gene: TRBV9
abundance: -
j_gene: TRBJ1-3

CDR3aa: CSAVTGASGNQPQHF
CDR3nt: TGCAGCGCCGTGACAGGGGCCTCCGGCAATCAGCCCCAGCATTTT
d_gene: TRBD1
v_gene: TRBV29-1
abundance: -
j_gene: TRBJ1-5

CDR3aa: CSVGGSPNYGYTF
CDR3nt: TGCAGCGTTGGGGGCAGCCCTAACTATGGCTACACCTTC
d_gene: -
v_gene: TRBV29-1
abundance: -
j_gene: TRBJ1-2

CDR3aa: CASSNPGTSDQETQYF
CDR3nt: TGTGCCAGCAGTAACCCCGGGACTAGCGATCAAGAGACCCAGTACTTC
d_gene: TRBD2
v_gene: TRBV27
abundance: -
j_gene: TRBJ2-5

CDR3aa: CSAIPSTEAFF
CDR3nt: TGCAGTGCTATCCCATCCACTGAAGCTTTCTTT
d_gene: -
v_gene: TRBV20-1
abundance: -
j_gene: TRBJ1-1

CDR3aa: CASSYQEDTEAFF
CDR3nt: TGTGCCAGCAGTTACCAGGAGGACACTGAAGCTTTCTTT
d_gene: -
v_gene: TRBV6-5
abundance: -
j_gene: TRBJ1-1

CDR3aa: CASTAGGVRETQYF
CDR3nt: TGTGCCAGCACCGCCGGGGGGGTTCGGGAGACCCAGTACTTC
d_gene: TRBD2
v_gene: TRBV7-2
abundance: -
j_gene: TRBJ2-5

CDR3aa: CASNHRTGNYEQYF
CDR3nt: TGTGCCAGCAATCATAGGACAGGGAACTACGAGCAGTACTTC
d_gene: TRBD1
v_gene: TRBV2
abundance: once
j_gene: TRBJ2-7

CDR3aa: CASTPPAGSPEAFF
CDR3nt: TGTGCCAGTACCCCACCGGCAGGCTCCCCTGAAGCTTTCTTT
d_gene: -
v_gene: TRBV19
abundance: medium-sized
j_gene: TRBJ1-1

CDR3aa: CASSLEPGLNEQFF
CDR3nt: TGTGCCAGCAGTTTGGAGCCAGGGTTGAATGAGCAGTTCTTC
d_gene: -
v_gene: TRBV27
abundance: few
j_gene: TRBJ2-1

CDR3aa: CASSQDPSGASTQYF
CDR3nt: TGTGCCAGCAGCCAAGATCCTAGCGGGGCCAGTACGCAGTATTTT
d_gene: TRBD2
v_gene: TRBV3-1/TRBV3-2
abundance: -
j_gene: TRBJ2-3

CDR3aa: CASSPGRSGSPNEQFF
CDR3nt: TGTGCCAGCAGCCCCGGCCGTAGCGGGAGTCCGAATGAGCAGTTCTTC
d_gene: TRBD2
v_gene: TRBV7-3
abundance: once
j_gene: TRBJ2-1

CDR3aa: CASSPIADTQYF
CDR3nt: TGTGCCAGCAGCCCGATAGCAGATACGCAGTATTTT
d_gene: -
v_gene: TRBV12-3/TRBV12-4
abundance: -
j_gene: TRBJ2-3

CDR3aa: CSVDGEAGDTQYF
CDR3nt: TGCAGCGTTGACGGGGAAGCGGGAGATACGCAGTATTTT
d_gene: -
v_gene: TRBV29-1
abundance: -
j_gene: TRBJ2-3

CDR3aa: CASSPRGSSGANVLTF
CDR3nt: TGCGCCAGCAGCCCTAGGGGGAGCTCTGGGGCCAACGTCCTGACTTTC
d_gene: -
v_gene: TRBV4-1
abundance: -
j_gene: TRBJ2-6

CDR3aa: CASSGLYEQYF
CDR3nt: TGTGCCAGCTCGGGACTTTACGAGCAGTACTTC
d_gene: -
v_gene: TRBV25-1
abundance: -
j_gene: TRBJ2-7

CDR3aa: CASSPSELFF
CDR3nt: TGTGCCAGCAGTCCATCGGAGCTGTTTTTT
d_gene: -
v_gene: TRBV12-3/TRBV12-4
abundance: -
j_gene: TRBJ2-2